This T cell receptor beta chain was retrieved from a study of beta chain features in type 1 diabetes. Notes on the study in general: Type 1 diabetes patients had moderately but significantly shorter TCRB CDR3s in all four CD4+ subsets.

This clone was observed a handful of times. Antigen: not known. TCRB transcripts that were expressed got sequenced, as all of the isolated RNA had been reverse transcribed. The repertoire was sequenced with immunoSEQ multiplex PCR; TCRdb's copy has only in-frame clones and lacks some. Here the sample spans some 360,000 clones, around 10% being singletons. Germline loops: CDR1 MNHNY, CDR2 SVGAGI (reference sequence). V shed 6 bases and J shed 4 bases, with 16 bases lying between them. This CDR3 is 15 amino acids long. Material for sequencing was central memory CD4+ T cells from blood. The TCR was taken from a man aged 25-45 years with type 1 diabetes. This chain joins TRBV6-6 and TRBJ1-3; tentatively, D is TRBD1 (5 bases). In nucleotides, the CDR3 is TGTGCCAGCAGAACAAGTGGGGCAGGAGGAAACACCATATATTTT. This translates into CASRTSGAGGNTIYF.